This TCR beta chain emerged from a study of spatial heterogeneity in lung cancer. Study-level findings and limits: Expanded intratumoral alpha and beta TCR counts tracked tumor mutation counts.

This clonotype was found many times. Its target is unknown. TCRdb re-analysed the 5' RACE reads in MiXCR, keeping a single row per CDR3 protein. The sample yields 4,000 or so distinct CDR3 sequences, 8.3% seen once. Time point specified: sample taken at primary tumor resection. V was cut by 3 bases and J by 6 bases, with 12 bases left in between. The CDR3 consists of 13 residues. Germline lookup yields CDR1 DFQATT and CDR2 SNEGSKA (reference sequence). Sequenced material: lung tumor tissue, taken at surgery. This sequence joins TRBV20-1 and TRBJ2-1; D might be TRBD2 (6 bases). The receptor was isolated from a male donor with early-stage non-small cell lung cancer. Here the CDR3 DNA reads TGCAGTGCTAGCGCGGGGCCGCTCAATGAGCAGTTCTTC. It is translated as CSASAGPLNEQFF.